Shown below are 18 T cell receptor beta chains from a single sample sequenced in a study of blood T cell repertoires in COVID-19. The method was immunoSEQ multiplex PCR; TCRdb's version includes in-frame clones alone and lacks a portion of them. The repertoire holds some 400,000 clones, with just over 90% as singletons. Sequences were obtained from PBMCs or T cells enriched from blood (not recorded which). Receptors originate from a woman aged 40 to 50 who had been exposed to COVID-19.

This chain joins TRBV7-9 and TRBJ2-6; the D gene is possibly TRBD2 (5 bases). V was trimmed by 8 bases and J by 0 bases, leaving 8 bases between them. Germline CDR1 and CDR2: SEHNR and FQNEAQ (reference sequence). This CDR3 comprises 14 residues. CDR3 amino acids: CASGLPSGANVLTF. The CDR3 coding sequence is TGTGCCAGCGGACTCCCCTCTGGGGCCAACGTCCTGACTTTC.

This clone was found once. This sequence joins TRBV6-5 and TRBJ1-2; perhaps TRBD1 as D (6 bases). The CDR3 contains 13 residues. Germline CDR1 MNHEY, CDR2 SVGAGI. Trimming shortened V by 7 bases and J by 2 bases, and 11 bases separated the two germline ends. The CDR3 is CASTPQGNYGYTF. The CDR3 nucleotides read TGTGCCAGCACCCCACAGGGCAACTATGGCTACACCTTC.

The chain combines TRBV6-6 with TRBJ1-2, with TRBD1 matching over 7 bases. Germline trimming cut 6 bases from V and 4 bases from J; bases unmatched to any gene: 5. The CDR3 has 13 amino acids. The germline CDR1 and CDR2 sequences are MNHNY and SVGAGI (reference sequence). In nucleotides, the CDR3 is TGTGCCAGCAGCCAGGACAGGTCCTATGGCTACACCTTC. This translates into CASSQDRSYGYTF.

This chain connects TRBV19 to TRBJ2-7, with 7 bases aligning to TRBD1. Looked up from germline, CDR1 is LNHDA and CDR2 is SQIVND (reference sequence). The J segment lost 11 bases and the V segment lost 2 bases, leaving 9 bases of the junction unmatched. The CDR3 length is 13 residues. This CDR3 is CASSILGTEIKYF. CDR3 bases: TGTGCCAGTAGTATACTTGGGACAGAAATTAAGTACTTC.

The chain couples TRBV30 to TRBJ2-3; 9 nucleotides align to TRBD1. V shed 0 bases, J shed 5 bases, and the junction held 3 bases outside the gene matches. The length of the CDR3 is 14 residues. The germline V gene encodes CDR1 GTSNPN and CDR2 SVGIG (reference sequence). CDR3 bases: TGTGCCTGGAGTGTTTCGGACAGGGGAGATACGCAGTATTTT. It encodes CAWSVSDRGDTQYF.

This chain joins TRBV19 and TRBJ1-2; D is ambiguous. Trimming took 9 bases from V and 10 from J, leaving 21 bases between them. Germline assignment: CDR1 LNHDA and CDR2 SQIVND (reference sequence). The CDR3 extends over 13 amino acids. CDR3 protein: CASRTTGSQDYTF. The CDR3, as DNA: TGTGCCAGCAGAACAACCGGGAGCCAAGACTACACCTTC.

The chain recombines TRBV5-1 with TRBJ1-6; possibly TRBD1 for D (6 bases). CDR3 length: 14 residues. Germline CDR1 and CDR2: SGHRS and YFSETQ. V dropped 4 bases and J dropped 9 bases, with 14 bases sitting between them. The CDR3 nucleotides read TGCGCCAGCAGCAACCGGACAGTTCTTTCACCCCTCCACTTT. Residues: CASSNRTVLSPLHF.

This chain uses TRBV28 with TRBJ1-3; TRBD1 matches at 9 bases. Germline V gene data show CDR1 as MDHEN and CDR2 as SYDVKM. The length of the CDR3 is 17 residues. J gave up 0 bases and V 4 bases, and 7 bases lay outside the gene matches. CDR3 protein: CASSYTGGWYSGNTIYF. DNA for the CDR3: TGTGCCAGCAGTTACACAGGGGGCTGGTACTCTGGAAACACCATATATTTT.

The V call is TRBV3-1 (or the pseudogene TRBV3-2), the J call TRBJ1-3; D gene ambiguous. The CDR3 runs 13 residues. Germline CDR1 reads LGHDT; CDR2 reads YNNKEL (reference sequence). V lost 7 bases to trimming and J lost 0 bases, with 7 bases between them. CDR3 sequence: CASTRFSGNTIYF. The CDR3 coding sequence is TGTGCCAGCACTCGGTTCTCTGGAAACACCATATATTTT.

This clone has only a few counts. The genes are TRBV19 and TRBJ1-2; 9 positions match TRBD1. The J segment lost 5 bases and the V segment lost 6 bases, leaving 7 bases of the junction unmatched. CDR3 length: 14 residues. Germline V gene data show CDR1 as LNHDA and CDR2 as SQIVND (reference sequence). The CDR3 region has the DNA TGTGCCAGTAGGATCAGGGGGACAGGGTATGGCTACACCTTC. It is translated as CASRIRGTGYGYTF.

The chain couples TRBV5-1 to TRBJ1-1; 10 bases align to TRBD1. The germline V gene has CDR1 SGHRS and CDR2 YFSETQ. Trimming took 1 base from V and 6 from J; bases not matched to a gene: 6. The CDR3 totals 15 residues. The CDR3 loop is CASSLTGQGISEAFF. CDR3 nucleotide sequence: TGCGCCAGCAGCTTGACGGGACAGGGGATATCTGAAGCTTTCTTT.

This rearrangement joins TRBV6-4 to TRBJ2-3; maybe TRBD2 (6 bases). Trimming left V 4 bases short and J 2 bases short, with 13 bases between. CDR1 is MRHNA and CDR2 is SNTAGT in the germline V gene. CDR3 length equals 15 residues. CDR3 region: CASSALGLNTDTQYF. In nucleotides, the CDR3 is TGTGCCAGCAGTGCTCTGGGACTCAACACAGATACGCAGTATTTT.

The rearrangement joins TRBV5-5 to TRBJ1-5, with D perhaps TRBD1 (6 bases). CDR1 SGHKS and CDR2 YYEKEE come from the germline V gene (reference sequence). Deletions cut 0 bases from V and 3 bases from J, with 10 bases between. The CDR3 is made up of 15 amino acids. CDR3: CASSLGRGSNQPQHF. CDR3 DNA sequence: TGTGCCAGCAGCTTGGGCAGGGGTTCCAATCAGCCCCAGCATTTT.

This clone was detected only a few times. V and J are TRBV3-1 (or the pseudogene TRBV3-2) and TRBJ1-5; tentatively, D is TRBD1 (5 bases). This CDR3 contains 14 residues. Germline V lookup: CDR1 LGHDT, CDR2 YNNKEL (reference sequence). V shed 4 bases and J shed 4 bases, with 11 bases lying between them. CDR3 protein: CASSPRTINQPQHF. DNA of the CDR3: TGTGCCAGCAGCCCCCGGACAATTAATCAGCCCCAGCATTTT.

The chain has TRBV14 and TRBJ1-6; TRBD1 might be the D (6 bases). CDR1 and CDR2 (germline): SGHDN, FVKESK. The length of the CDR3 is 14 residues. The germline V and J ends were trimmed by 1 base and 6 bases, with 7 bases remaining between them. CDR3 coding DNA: TGTGCCAGCAGCCAAGGGACAGCTAATTCACCCCTCCACTTT. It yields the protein CASSQGTANSPLHF.

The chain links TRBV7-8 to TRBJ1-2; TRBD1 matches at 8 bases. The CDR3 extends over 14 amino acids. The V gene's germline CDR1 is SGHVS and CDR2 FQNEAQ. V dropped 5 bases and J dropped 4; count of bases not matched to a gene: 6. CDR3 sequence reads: CASSATGVGYGYTF. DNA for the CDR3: TGTGCCAGCAGCGCGACAGGGGTGGGCTATGGCTACACCTTC.

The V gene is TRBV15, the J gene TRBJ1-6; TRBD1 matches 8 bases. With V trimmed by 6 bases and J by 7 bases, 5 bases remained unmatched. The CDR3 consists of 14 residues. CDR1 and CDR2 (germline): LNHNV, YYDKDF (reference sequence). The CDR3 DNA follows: TGTGCCACCAGAGAGGGACAGGTCAATTCACCCCTCCACTTT. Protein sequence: CATREGQVNSPLHF.

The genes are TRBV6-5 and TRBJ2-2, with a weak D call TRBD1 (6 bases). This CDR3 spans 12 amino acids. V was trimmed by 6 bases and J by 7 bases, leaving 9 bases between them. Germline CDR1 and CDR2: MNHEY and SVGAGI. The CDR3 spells CASRQGNGELFF. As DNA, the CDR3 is TGTGCCAGCAGGCAGGGGAACGGGGAGCTGTTTTTT.